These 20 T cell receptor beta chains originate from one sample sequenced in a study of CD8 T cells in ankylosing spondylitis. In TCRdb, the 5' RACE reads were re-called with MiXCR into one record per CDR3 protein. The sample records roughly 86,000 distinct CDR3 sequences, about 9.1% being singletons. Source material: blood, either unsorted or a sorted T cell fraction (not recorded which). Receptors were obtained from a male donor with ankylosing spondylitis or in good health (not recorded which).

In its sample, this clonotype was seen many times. The CDR3 coding sequence is TGCGCCAGCAGCCAGACGGTGAACACTGAAGCTTTCTTT. It is translated as CASSQTVNTEAFF. The V gene is TRBV5-1, the J gene TRBJ1-1; D unclear. Germline V gene lookup returns CDR1 SGHRS and CDR2 YFSETQ. The CDR3 is 13 amino acids. V lost 4 bases to trimming and J lost 0 bases, with 7 bases between them.

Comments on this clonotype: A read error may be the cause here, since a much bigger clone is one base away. In nucleotides, the CDR3 is TGTGCCAGTAGTAATAGGGCCGATGAGCAGCTCTTC. It specifies CASSNRADEQLF. The V and J genes are TRBV19 and TRBJ2-1; the D is unclear. CDR3 length: 12 residues. CDR1 LNHDA and CDR2 SQIVND come from the germline V gene (reference sequence). Full variable domain (missing parts from reference TRBV19 and TRBJ2-1): DGGITQSPKYLFRKEGQNVTLSCEQNLNHDAMYWYRQDPGQGLRLIYYSQIVNDFQKGDIAEGYSVSREKKESFPLTVTSAQKNPTAFYLCASSNRADEQLFGPGTRLTVL.

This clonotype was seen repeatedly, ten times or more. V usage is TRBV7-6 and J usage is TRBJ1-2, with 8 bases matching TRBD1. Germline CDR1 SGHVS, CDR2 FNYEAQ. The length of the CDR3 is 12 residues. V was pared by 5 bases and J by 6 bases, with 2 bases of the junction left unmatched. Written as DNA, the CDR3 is TGTGCCAGCAGCCCGACAGGGGATGGCTACACCTTC. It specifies CASSPTGDGYTF.

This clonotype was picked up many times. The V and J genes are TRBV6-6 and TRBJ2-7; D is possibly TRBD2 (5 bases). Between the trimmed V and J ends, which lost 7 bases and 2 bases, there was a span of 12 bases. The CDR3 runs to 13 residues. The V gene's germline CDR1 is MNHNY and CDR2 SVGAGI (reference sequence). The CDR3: CASTPTGTYEQYF. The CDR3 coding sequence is TGTGCCAGCACCCCGACGGGAACCTACGAGCAGTACTTC.

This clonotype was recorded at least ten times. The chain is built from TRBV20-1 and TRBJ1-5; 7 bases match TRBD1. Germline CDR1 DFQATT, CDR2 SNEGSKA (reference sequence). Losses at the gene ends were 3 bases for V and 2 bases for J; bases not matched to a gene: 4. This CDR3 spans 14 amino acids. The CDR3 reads CSASLGQGNQPQHF. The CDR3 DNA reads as TGCAGTGCTAGCCTCGGACAGGGCAATCAGCCCCAGCATTTT.

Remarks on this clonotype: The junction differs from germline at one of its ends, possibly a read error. The DNA of the CDR3 is TGTACCAGCTGTCCGAATCCGGGACAGGGCTTAGGAAGCAATCAGCCCCAGCATTTT. This encodes CTSCPNPGQGLGSNQPQHF. The V call is TRBV12-3 or TRBV12-4, the J call TRBJ1-5; TRBD1 aligns across 9 bases. The CDR3 is made up of 19 amino acids.

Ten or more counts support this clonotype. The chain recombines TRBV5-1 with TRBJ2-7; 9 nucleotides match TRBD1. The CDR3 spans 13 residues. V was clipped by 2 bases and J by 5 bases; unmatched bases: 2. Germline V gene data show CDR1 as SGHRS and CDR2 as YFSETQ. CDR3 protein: CASSFTGGDEQYF. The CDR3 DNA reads TGCGCCAGCAGCTTCACAGGGGGCGACGAGCAGTACTTC.

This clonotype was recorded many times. This CDR3 reads CASTRPGQADTQYF. The CDR3 nucleotides are TGCGCCAGCACCCGGCCGGGACAGGCAGATACGCAGTATTTT. The chain has TRBV10-2 and TRBJ2-3; 8 positions match TRBD1. Germline-derived CDR1 and CDR2 are WSHSY and SAAADI. With 7 bases clipped from V and 4 bases from J, the junction kept 7 bases outside the gene matches. The CDR3 covers 14 residues.

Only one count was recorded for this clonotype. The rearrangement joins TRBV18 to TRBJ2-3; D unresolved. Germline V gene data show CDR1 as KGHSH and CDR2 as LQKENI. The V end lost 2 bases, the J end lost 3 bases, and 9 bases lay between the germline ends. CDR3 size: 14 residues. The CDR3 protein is CASSPSVGTDTQYF. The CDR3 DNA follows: TGTGCCAGCTCACCATCAGTGGGGACAGATACGCAGTATTTT.

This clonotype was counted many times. The DNA for the CDR3 is TGTGCCAGCAGCCCCAGGGCCGATAGAGAGACCCAGTACTTC. Residues: CASSPRADRETQYF. The chain uses TRBV7-8 and TRBJ2-5, with D perhaps TRBD1 (5 bases). CDR3 length: 14 residues. The V gene lost 5 bases and the J gene lost 4 bases, with 14 bases spanning the gap. CDR1 is SGHVS and CDR2 is FQNEAQ in the germline V gene.

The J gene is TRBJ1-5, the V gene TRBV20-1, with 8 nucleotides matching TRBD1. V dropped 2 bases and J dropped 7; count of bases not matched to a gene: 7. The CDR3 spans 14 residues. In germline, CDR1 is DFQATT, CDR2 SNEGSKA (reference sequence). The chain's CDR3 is CSARPDREHQPQHF. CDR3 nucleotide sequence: TGCAGTGCTAGACCGGACAGGGAACACCAGCCCCAGCATTTT.

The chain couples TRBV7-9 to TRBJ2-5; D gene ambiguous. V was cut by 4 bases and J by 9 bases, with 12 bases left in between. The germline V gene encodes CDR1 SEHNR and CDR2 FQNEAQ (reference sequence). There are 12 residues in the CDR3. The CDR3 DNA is TGTGCCAGCAGCTCGACGGAATCCTCCCAGTACTTC. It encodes CASSSTESSQYF.

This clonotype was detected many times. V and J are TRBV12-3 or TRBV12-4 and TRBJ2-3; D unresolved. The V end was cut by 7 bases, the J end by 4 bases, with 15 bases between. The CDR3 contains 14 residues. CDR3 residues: CASMRRLPSDTQYF. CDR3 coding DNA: TGTGCCAGCATGAGGAGACTCCCGTCAGATACGCAGTATTTT.

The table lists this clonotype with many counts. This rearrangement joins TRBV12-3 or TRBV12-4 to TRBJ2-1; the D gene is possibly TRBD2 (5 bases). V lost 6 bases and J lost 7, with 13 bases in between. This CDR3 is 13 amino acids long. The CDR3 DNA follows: TGTGCCAGCAGGAAACCTAGCATTAATGAGCAGTTCTTC. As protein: CASRKPSINEQFF.

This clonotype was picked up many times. This chain's CDR3 is CSARDRPWDSSGNTIYF. CDR3 nucleotide sequence: TGCAGTGCTAGAGATAGACCCTGGGACAGCTCTGGAAACACCATATATTTT. This chain joins TRBV20-1 and TRBJ1-3; 7 bases map to TRBD1. The junction had 8 bases not matched to a gene; V was cut back by 0 bases and J by 0 bases. Per the germline V gene, CDR1 is DFQATT and CDR2 is SNEGSKA (reference sequence). This CDR3 has 17 residues.

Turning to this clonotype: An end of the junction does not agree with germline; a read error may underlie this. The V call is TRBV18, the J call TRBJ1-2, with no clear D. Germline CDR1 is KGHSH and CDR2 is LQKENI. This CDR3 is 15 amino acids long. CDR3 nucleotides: TGTGCCAGCTCACCAAGCCCGCAGACGGCCTATGGCCACACCTTC. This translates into CASSPSPQTAYGHTF.

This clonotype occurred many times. The CDR3, as DNA: TGTGCCAGCAGTGAAGACGGGTTGACGGAGACCCAGTACTTC. Its protein is CASSEDGLTETQYF. The chain has TRBV2 and TRBJ2-5, with D unresolved. Trimming removed 1 base at V and 5 bases at J, with 11 bases between. Germline assignment: CDR1 SNHLY and CDR2 FYNNEI. The CDR3 has 14 amino acids.

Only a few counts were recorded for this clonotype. The CDR3 DNA follows: TGTGCCAGCTCACAGCAAGGGGTTGGGAATCAGCCCCAGCATTTT. Translating gives CASSQQGVGNQPQHF. The chain joins TRBV18 to TRBJ1-5; tentatively, D is TRBD1 (5 bases). The V end was cut by 4 bases, the J end by 4 bases, with 14 bases between. CDR1 KGHSH and CDR2 LQKENI come from the germline V gene. This CDR3 is built from 15 residues.

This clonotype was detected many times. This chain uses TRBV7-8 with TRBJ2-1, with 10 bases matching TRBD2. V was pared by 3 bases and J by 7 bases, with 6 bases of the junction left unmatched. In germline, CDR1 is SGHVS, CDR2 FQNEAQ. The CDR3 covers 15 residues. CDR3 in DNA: TGTGCCAGCAGCTTGAAGCGGGGGGGGAATAATGAGCAGTTCTTC. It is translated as CASSLKRGGNNEQFF. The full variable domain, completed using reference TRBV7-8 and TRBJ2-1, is GAGVSQSPRYKVAKRGQDVALRCDPISGHVSLFWYQQALGQGPEFLTYFQNEAQLDKSGLPSDRFFAERPEGSVSTLKIQRTQQEDSAVYLCASSLKRGGNNEQFFGPGTRLTVL.

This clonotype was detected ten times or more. CDR3 DNA: TGCAGCGTTGATTTCGGAGGGGGATACGAGCAGTACTTC. It is translated as CSVDFGGGYEQYF. The chain couples TRBV29-1 to TRBJ2-7; D may correspond to TRBD1 or TRBD2 (6 bases each). The CDR3 has 13 amino acids. Trimming cost V 3 bases and J 4 bases, with 13 bases left between them. Germline V gene sequence: CDR1 SQVTM, CDR2 ANQGSEA.